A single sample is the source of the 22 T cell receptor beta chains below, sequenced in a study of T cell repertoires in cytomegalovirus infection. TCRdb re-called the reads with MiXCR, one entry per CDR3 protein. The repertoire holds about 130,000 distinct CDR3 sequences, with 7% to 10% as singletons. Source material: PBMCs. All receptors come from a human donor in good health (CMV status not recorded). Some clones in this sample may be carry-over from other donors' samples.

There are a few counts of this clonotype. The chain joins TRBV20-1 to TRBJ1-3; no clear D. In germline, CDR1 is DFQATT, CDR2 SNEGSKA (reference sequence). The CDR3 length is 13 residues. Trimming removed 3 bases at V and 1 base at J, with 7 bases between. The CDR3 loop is CSASGGSGNTIYF. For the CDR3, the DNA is TGCAGTGCTAGTGGAGGGTCTGGAAACACCATATATTTT.

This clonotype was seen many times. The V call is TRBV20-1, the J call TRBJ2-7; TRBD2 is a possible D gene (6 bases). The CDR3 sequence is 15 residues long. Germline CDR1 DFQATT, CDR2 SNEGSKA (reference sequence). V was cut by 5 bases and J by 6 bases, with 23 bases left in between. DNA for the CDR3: TGCAGTGCTCACCCTCCTGCGGGGCCCTTGGCCGAGCAGTACTTC. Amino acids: CSAHPPAGPLAEQYF.

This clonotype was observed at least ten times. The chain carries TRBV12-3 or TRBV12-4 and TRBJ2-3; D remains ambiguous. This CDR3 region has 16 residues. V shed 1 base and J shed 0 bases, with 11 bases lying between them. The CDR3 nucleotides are TGTGCCAGCAGTTTAGATGAAAGAACAAGCACAGATACGCAGTATTTT. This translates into CASSLDERTSTDTQYF.

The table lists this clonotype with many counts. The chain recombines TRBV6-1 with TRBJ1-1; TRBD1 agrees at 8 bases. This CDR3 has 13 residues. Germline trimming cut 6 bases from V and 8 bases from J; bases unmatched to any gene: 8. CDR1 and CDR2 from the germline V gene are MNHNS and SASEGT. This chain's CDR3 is CASSPPGQVEAFF. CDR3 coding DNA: TGTGCCAGCAGCCCCCCGGGACAGGTAGAAGCTTTCTTT.

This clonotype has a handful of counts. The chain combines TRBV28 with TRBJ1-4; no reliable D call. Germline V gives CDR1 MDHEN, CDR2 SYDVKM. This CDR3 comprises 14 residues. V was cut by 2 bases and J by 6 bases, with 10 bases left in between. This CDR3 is CASSLAGVYEKLFF. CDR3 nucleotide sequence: TGTGCCAGCAGTTTAGCCGGGGTATATGAAAAACTGTTTTTT.

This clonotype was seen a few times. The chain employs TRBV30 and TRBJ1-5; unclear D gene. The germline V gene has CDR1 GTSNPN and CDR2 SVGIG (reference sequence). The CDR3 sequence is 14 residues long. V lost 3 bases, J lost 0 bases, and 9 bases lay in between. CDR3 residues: CAWSAGNSNQPQHF. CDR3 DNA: TGTGCCTGGAGCGCAGGAAATAGCAATCAGCCCCAGCATTTT.

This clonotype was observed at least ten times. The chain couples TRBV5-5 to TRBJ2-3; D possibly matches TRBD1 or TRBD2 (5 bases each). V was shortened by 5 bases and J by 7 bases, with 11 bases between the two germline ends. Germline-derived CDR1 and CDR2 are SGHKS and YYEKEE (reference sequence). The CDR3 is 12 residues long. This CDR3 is CASSMGVHTQYF. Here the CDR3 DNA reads TGTGCCAGCAGTATGGGGGTTCATACGCAGTATTTT.

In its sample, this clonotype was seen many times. Here the CDR3 reads CASSLARPGRGYEQYF. CDR3 bases: TGTGCCAGCAGCTTAGCGAGGCCAGGGAGAGGCTACGAGCAGTACTTC. The chain couples TRBV7-8 to TRBJ2-7; either TRBD1 or TRBD2 may fit D (5 bases each). Germline V lookup: CDR1 SGHVS, CDR2 FQNEAQ. CDR3 length: 16 amino acids. V was shortened by 0 bases and J by 3 bases, with 15 bases between the two germline ends.

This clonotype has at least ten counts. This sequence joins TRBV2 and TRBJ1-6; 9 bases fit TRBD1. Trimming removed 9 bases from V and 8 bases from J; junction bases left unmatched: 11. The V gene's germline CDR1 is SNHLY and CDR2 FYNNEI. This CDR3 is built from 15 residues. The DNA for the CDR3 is TGTGCCAGTAGAAACCCGGGACAGGGAGATTCACCCCTCCACTTT. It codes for CASRNPGQGDSPLHF.

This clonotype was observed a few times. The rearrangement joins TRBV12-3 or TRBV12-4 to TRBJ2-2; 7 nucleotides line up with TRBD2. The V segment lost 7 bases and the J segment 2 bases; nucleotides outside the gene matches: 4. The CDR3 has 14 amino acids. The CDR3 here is CASTSGENTGELFF. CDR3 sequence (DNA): TGTGCCAGCACGAGCGGGGAAAACACCGGGGAGCTGTTTTTT.

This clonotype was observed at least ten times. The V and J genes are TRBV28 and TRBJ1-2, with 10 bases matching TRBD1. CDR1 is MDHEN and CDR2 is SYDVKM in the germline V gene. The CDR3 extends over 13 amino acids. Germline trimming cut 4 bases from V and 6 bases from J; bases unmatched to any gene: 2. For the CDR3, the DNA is TGTGCCAGCAGTTCCGACAGGGGGCATGGCTACACCTTC. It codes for CASSSDRGHGYTF.

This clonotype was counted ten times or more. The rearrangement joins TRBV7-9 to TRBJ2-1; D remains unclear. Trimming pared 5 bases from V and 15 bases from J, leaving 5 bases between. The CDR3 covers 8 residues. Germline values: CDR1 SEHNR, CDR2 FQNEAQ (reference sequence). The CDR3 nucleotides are TGTGCCAGCAGCCCGGCGTTCTTC. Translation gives CASSPAFF.

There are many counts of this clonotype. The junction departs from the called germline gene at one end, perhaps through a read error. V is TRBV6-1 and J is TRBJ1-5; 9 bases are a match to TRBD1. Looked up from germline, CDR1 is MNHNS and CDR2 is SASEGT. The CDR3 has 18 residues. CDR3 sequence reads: CASVTASPGTGINKPQHF. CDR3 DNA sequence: TGTGCCAGCGTAACGGCCAGTCCCGGGACAGGGATCAATAAGCCCCAGCATTTT.

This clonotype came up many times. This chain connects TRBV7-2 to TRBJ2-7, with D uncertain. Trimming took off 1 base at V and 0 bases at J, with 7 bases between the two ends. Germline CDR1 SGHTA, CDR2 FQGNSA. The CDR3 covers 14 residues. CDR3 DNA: TGTGCCAGCAGCTTAGATCCCAGCTCCTACGAGCAGTACTTC. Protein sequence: CASSLDPSSYEQYF.

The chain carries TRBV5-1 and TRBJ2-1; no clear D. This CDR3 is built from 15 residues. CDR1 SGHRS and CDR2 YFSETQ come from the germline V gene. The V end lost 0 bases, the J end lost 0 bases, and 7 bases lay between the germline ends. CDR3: CASSLAMNSYNEQFF. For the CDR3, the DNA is TGCGCCAGCAGCTTGGCAATGAACTCCTACAATGAGCAGTTCTTC.

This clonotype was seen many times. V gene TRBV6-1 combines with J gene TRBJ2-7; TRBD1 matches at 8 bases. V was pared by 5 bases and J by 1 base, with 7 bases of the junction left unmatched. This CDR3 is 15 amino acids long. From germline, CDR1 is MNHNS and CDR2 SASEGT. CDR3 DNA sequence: TGTGCCAGCAGTAGTCAACGGACAGGGTCCTACGAGCAGTACTTC. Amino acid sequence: CASSSQRTGSYEQYF.

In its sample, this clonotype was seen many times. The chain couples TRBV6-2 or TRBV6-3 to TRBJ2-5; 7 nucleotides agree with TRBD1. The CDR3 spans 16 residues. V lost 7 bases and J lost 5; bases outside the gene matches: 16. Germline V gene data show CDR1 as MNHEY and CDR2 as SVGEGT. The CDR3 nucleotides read TGTGCCAGCAATTCCCCCGTGGGACAGCCTCTGGAGACCCAGTACTTC. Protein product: CASNSPVGQPLETQYF.

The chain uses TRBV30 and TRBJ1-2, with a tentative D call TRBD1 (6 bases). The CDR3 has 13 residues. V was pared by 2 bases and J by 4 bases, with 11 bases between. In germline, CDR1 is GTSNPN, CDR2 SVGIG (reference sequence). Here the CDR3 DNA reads TGTGCCTGGAGTAGGGGGGATTCCTATGGCTACACCTTC. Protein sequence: CAWSRGDSYGYTF.

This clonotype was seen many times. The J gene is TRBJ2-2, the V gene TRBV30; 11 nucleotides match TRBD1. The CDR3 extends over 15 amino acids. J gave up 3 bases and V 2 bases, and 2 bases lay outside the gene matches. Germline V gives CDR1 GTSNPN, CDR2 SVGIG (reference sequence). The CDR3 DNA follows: TGTGCCTGGAGTCGGGGACAGGGGGACACCGGGGAGCTGTTTTTT. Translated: CAWSRGQGDTGELFF.

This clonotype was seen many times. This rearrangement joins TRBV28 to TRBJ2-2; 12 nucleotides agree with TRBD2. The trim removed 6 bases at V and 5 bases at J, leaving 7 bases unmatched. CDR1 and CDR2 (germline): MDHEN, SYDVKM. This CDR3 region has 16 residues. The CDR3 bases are TGTGCCAGCAGACCTCCGGGACTAGCGGGTACCGGGGAGCTGTTTTTT. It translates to CASRPPGLAGTGELFF.

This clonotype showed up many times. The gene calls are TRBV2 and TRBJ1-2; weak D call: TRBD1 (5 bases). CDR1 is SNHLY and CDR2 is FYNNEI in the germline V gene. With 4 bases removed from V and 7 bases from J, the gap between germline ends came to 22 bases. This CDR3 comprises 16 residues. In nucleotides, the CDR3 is TGTGCCAGCAGTGTTAATCCAGGGACGATATCCTCTGGCTACACCTTC. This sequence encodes CASSVNPGTISSGYTF.

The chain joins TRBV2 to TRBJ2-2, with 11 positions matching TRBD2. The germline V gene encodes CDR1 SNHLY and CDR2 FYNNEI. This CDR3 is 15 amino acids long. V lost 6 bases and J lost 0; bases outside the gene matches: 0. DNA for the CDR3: TGTGCCAGCAGGACTAGCGGGACGAACACCGGGGAGCTGTTTTTT. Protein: CASRTSGTNTGELFF.